This TCR beta chain was recorded in a study of OX40 agonist ivuxolimab in advanced cancers. V lost 0 bases and J lost 0, with 18 bases in between. The CDR3 is 20 residues long. CDR1 is LNHNV, CDR2 YYDKDF, per germline (reference sequence). Overall study results and limits: Patients with a partial response at 0.1-3.0 mg/kg had among the lowest clonal expansion. Clonal expansion from baseline to week 6 occurred in both CD4+ and CD8+ T cells.

Regarding this clone: As yet, its antigen is unknown.

Assay used: immunoSEQ multiplex PCR; TCRdb lists only in-frame clones, some missing. The sample records about 82,000 clones, roughly 92% being singletons. This receptor was identified in an adult with an advanced solid tumor such as melanoma, head and neck, liver or kidney cancer. The chain joins TRBV15 to TRBJ1-6; D is possibly TRBD1 (5 bases). Here the sequenced sample was CD4+ or CD8+ T cells sorted from blood, taken in a trial of the OX40 agonist ivuxolimab. The CDR3 spells CATSRERSFAGLSYNSPLHF. The CDR3 nucleotides read TGTGCCACCAGCAGAGAGAGGAGTTTCGCGGGGCTCTCCTATAATTCACCCCTCCACTTT.